This is a list of T cell receptor beta chains from one sample in a study of T cells in localized non-small cell lung cancer. This table comes from immunoSEQ multiplex PCR, and its TCRdb copy is limited to in-frame clones, with some not included. The table lists approximately 83,000 clones, 70% to 90% of them singletons. This specimen consisted of peripheral blood, obtained before any cancer treatment. The receptor set was obtained from a woman aged 35-70 years with stage I squamous cell lung carcinoma. Each CDR3 is given with its conserved first and last residue. D genes are given only for firm matches. Size tells how often a clone was seen (once, few, many) or the class of an expanded clone, and some rows leave it out.

clone_size	d_call	v_call	j_call	cdr3_length	cdr3_aa	cdr3_nt
-	TRBD1	TRBV11-3	TRBJ2-5	15	CASSRDRGRGETQYF	TGTGCCAGCAGCAGGGACAGGGGGCGTGGGGAGACCCAGTACTTC
-	-	TRBV10-3	TRBJ1-3	12	CAVKALGNTIYF	TGTGCCGTCAAGGCCCTTGGGAACACCATATATTTT
-	-	TRBV7-9	TRBJ1-5	15	CASSEISLGNQPQHF	TGTGCCAGCAGCGAGATCTCCTTGGGCAATCAGCCCCAGCATTTT
-	-	TRBV11-2	TRBJ1-3	14	CASSLGRTGNTIYF	TGTGCCAGCAGCTTAGGCAGGACTGGAAACACCATATATTTT
-	TRBD2	TRBV5-8	TRBJ2-1	18	CASSVTSGGYLSYNEQFF	TGTGCCAGCAGCGTGACTAGCGGGGGTTACCTCTCCTACAATGAGCAGTTCTTC
-	-	TRBV6-4	TRBJ1-2	13	CASSDSEGAGYTF	TGTGCCAGCAGTGACTCGGAGGGCGCGGGCTACACCTTC
-	-	TRBV15	TRBJ1-5	16	CATSRARGTSNQPQHF	TGTGCCACCAGCAGGGCCAGAGGGACTAGCAATCAGCCCCAGCATTTT
-	-	TRBV7-9	TRBJ2-7	12	CASSLGTDEQYF	TGTGCCAGCAGCCTCGGGACCGACGAGCAGTACTTC
-	-	TRBV5-6	TRBJ2-3	16	CASSLIHPASTDTQYF	TGTGCCAGCAGCTTGATACACCCAGCGAGCACAGATACGCAGTATTTT
-	-	TRBV29-1	TRBJ2-2	13	CSVVPRGYRELFF	TGCAGCGTTGTCCCCCGGGGCTACAGGGAGCTGTTTTTT
-	-	TRBV20-1	TRBJ2-3	11	CSAGLDNTQYF	TGCAGTGCAGGACTCGACAATACGCAGTATTTT
-	-	TRBV18	TRBJ2-6	17	CASSPSFSPSGANVLTF	TGTGCCAGCTCACCTAGTTTCTCCCCCTCTGGGGCCAACGTCCTGACTTTC
-	-	TRBV6-1	TRBJ1-2	14	CASRDFGEIYGYTF	TGTGCCAGCAGAGACTTCGGGGAAATCTATGGCTACACCTTC
-	TRBD1	TRBV5-4	TRBJ1-2	13	CASSPDRVGGYTF	TGTGCCAGCAGCCCCGACAGGGTAGGGGGCTACACCTTC
-	-	TRBV27	TRBJ2-7	16	CASTRTGQGRAYEQYF	TGTGCCAGCACCCGAACGGGGCAGGGAAGGGCCTACGAGCAGTACTTC
-	-	TRBV11-1	TRBJ2-2	13	CASRTKNTGELFF	TGTGCCAGCCGAACTAAGAACACCGGGGAGCTGTTTTTT
-	TRBD1	TRBV5-6	TRBJ1-2	14	CASSFGQGGIGYTF	TGTGCCAGCAGCTTCGGACAGGGAGGAATCGGCTACACCTTC
-	-	TRBV7-8	TRBJ1-2	16	CASSLDDSVSNYGYTF	TGTGCCAGCAGCTTAGACGACAGTGTCTCCAACTATGGCTACACCTTC
-	-	TRBV9	TRBJ1-1	12	CASSAEGIEAFF	TGTGCCAGCAGCGCGGAAGGCATTGAAGCTTTCTTT
-	-	TRBV6-5	TRBJ2-3	14	CASSYSASSDTQYF	TGTGCCAGCAGTTACTCTGCATCCTCGGATACGCAGTATTTT
-	TRBD1	TRBV28	TRBJ1-5	14	CASSQRTGRQPQHF	TGTGCCAGCAGTCAACGGACAGGGCGACAGCCCCAGCATTTT
-	-	TRBV9	TRBJ1-1	13	CASSVAVRAEAFF	TGTGCCAGCAGCGTAGCGGTAAGGGCTGAAGCTTTCTTT
-	TRBD1	TRBV11-1	TRBJ2-7	14	CASSAGTGNYEQYF	TGTGCCAGCAGCGCCGGGACAGGTAACTACGAGCAGTACTTC
-	-	TRBV6-5	TRBJ2-7	15	CASSPDGSPFYEQYF	TGTGCCAGCAGTCCCGACGGGTCCCCCTTCTACGAGCAGTACTTC
-	-	TRBV6-5	TRBJ2-1	15	CASSYSGGVGGEQFF	TGTGCCAGCAGTTACTCCGGCGGAGTGGGGGGTGAGCAGTTCTTC
-	-	TRBV7-8	TRBJ1-1	14	CASSLQRSNTEAFF	TGTGCCAGCAGCTTGCAGAGGTCGAACACTGAAGCTTTCTTT
-	TRBD2	TRBV30	TRBJ2-7	13	CAWSSGRYYEQYF	TGTGCCTGGAGTTCCGGGAGGTACTACGAGCAGTACTTC
-	TRBD2	TRBV6-5	TRBJ2-3	14	CASSYRGGADTQYF	TGTGCCAGCAGTTACCGCGGGGGGGCAGATACGCAGTATTTT
-	TRBD1	TRBV6-6	TRBJ1-1	15	CASSGQGVVNTEAFF	TGTGCCAGCAGCGGGCAGGGGGTCGTGAACACTGAAGCTTTCTTT
-	-	TRBV4-2	TRBJ1-6	18	CASSSDPGTGSYNSPLHF	TGTGCCAGCAGCTCGGACCCAGGGACCGGCTCCTATAATTCACCCCTCCACTTT
-	-	TRBV27	TRBJ2-7	14	CASSLEGLGYEQYF	TGTGCCAGCAGTTTAGAGGGGTTAGGGTACGAGCAGTACTTC
-	-	TRBV5-1	TRBJ2-5	17	CASSLARDSSPVETQYF	TGCGCCAGCAGCTTGGCCCGGGACTCTAGCCCGGTAGAGACCCAGTACTTC
-	-	TRBV2	TRBJ1-4	15	CASNLNGVNQEKLFF	TGTGCCAGCAACCTAAATGGGGTCAATCAAGAAAAACTGTTTTTT
-	-	TRBV5-6	TRBJ1-2	16	CVSSPQGLGTNYGYTF	TGTGTCAGCAGCCCGCAGGGTTTGGGGACAAACTATGGCTACACCTTC
-	-	TRBV5-4	TRBJ2-5	14	CASSTGLHQETQYF	TGTGCCAGCAGCACTGGACTCCACCAAGAGACCCAGTACTTC
-	-	TRBV30	TRBJ1-1	11	CAWAGLSLAFF	TGTGCCTGGGCGGGTTTAAGTCTGGCTTTCTTT
few	-	TRBV2	TRBJ1-5	14	CASTSGGLNQPQHF	TGTGCCAGCACTAGTGGAGGCCTAAATCAGCCCCAGCATTTT
-	-	TRBV7-3	TRBJ2-3	12	CASSSLKDTQYF	TGTGCCAGCAGCTCGCTGAAAGATACGCAGTATTTT
once	TRBD1	TRBV11-3	TRBJ1-1	15	CASSLAGTANTEAFF	TGTGCCAGCAGCTTAGCTGGGACAGCGAACACTGAAGCTTTCTTT
-	-	TRBV11-2	TRBJ2-2	13	CASSLYRDGELFF	TGTGCCAGCAGCCTGTACAGGGACGGGGAGCTGTTTTTT
-	-	TRBV4-2	TRBJ1-2	15	CASSRGGGSNYGYTF	TGTGCCAGCAGCCGGGGAGGAGGTTCTAACTATGGCTACACCTTC